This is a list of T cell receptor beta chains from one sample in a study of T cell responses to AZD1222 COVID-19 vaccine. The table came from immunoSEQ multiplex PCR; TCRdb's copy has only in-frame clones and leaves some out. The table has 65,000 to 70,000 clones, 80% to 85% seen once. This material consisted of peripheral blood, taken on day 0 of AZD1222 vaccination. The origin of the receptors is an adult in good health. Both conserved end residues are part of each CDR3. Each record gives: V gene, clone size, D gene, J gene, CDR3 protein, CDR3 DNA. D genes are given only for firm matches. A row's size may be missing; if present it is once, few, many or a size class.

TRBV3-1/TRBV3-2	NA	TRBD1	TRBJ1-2	CASSPRPGQGDYGYTF	TGTGCCAGCAGCCCAAGACCGGGACAGGGGGACTATGGCTACACCTTC
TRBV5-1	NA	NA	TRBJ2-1	CASSLAAGDPYNEQFF	TGCGCCAGCAGCTTGGCTGCAGGGGACCCCTACAATGAGCAGTTCTTC
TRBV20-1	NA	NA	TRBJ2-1	CSASVALDLYNEQFF	TGCAGTGCTAGTGTCGCCCTAGACCTCTACAATGAGCAGTTCTTC
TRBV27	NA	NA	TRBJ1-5	CASSPLNQPQHF	TGTGCCAGCAGTCCTCTCAATCAGCCCCAGCATTTT
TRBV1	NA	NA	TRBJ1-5	CTSSQRRSNQPQHF	TGCACCAGCAGCCAAAGACGGAGCAATCAGCCCCAGCATTTT
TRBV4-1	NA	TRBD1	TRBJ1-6	CARSRALVGQGAGNSPLHF	TGCGCCCGCAGCCGGGCCTTGGTGGGACAGGGGGCGGGGAATTCACCCCTCCACTTT
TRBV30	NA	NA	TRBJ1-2	CAWSRSNYGYTF	TGTGCCTGGAGTCGTAGTAACTATGGCTACACCTTC
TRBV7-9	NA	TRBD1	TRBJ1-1	CASSLPGQGAAEAFF	TGTGCCAGCAGCTTACCGGGACAGGGGGCTGCTGAAGCTTTCTTT
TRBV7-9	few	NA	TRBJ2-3	CASIKRSGGDTQYF	TGTGCCAGCATAAAAAGATCCGGGGGAGATACGCAGTATTTT
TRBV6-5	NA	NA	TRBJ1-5	CASGGNSNQPQHF	TGTGCCAGCGGGGGGAATAGCAATCAGCCCCAGCATTTT
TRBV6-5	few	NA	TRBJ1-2	CASRPGTLISYGYTF	TGTGCCAGCAGGCCCGGGACATTAATTTCCTATGGCTACACCTTC
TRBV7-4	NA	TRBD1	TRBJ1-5	CASSFPTGANQPQHF	TGTGCCAGCAGCTTTCCGACAGGGGCGAATCAGCCCCAGCATTTT
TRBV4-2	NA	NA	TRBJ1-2	CASSQDPGRGYGYTF	TGTGCCAGCAGCCAAGATCCCGGCAGGGGATATGGCTACACCTTC
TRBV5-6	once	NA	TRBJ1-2	CASSHRTSQVNYGYTF	TGTGCCAGCAGCCATCGGACTTCACAAGTTAACTATGGCTACACCTTC
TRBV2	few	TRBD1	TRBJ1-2	CASSGDSSSYGYTF	TGTGCCAGCAGTGGGGACAGTAGTAGCTATGGCTACACCTTC
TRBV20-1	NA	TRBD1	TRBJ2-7	CSAKQGREQYF	TGCAGTGCTAAACAGGGGCGCGAGCAGTACTTC
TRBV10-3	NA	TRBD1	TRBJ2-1	CAISESPTGDNEQFF	TGTGCCATCAGTGAGTCCCCGACAGGGGATAATGAGCAGTTCTTC
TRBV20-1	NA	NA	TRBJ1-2	CSASVGSLFNYGYTF	TGCAGTGCTAGTGTTGGCAGCCTGTTTAACTATGGCTACACCTTC
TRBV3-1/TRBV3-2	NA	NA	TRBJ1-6	CASSHGIGSSPLHF	TGTGCCAGCAGCCACGGGATAGGGAGTTCACCCCTCCACTTT
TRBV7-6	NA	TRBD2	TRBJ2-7	CASSERGDFSYEQYF	TGTGCCAGCAGCGAGCGGGGGGACTTCTCCTACGAGCAGTACTTC
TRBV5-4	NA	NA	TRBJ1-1	CASSREEHTEAFF	TGTGCCAGCAGCCGGGAGGAACACACTGAAGCTTTCTTT
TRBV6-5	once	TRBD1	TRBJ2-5	CASSQTGDQETQYF	TGTGCCAGCAGCCAGACAGGGGACCAAGAGACCCAGTACTTC
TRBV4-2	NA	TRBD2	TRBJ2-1	CASSPRSASGGADEQFF	TGTGCCAGCAGCCCCCGGTCAGCTAGCGGGGGGGCGGATGAGCAGTTCTTC
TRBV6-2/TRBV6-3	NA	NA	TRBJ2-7	CASSFGRGEQYF	TGTGCCAGCAGTTTTGGTAGGGGCGAGCAGTACTTC
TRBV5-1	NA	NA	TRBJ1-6	CASSLEGDLHF	TGCGCCAGCAGCTTGGAAGGGGACCTCCACTTT
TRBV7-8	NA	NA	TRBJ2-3	CASSLGYRGGRTDTQYF	TGTGCCAGCAGCTTAGGCTACAGAGGGGGGAGGACAGATACGCAGTATTTT
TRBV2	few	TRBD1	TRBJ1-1	CASSEGRQGEEANTEAFF	TGTGCCAGCAGTGAAGGGCGACAGGGGGAGGAGGCGAACACTGAAGCTTTCTTT
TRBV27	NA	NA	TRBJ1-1	CASSLSLTVEAFF	TGTGCCAGCAGTTTATCGCTTACAGTTGAAGCTTTCTTT
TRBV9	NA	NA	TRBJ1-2	CASSVGGYYGYTF	TGTGCCAGCAGCGTAGGGGGGTACTATGGCTACACCTTC
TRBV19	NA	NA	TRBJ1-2	CASSSWSYGYTF	TGTGCCAGTAGCAGTTGGTCCTATGGCTACACCTTC
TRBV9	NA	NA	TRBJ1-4	CASSSRPAEKLFF	TGTGCCAGCAGTTCCAGACCCGCTGAAAAACTGTTTTTT
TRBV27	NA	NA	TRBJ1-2	CASSLLGTTNYGYTF	TGTGCCAGCAGTTTACTGGGGACCACTAACTATGGCTACACCTTC
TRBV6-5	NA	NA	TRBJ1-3	CASSYSYRIPGNTIYF	TGTGCCAGCAGTTACTCTTACAGGATTCCTGGAAACACCATATATTTT
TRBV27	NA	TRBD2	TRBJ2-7	CASILRLGTSGLYEQYF	TGTGCCAGCATCTTACGACTCGGGACTAGCGGACTCTACGAGCAGTACTTC
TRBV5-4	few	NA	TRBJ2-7	CASSPSRGAYEQYF	TGTGCCAGCAGCCCCAGTCGGGGCGCCTACGAGCAGTACTTC
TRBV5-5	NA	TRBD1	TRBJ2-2	CASSFGVADRAVTTGELFF	TGTGCCAGCAGCTTTGGGGTCGCGGACAGGGCCGTTACTACCGGGGAGCTGTTTTTT
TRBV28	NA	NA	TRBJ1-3	CASSSTGSGNTIYF	TGTGCCAGCAGTTCCACCGGATCTGGAAACACCATATATTTT
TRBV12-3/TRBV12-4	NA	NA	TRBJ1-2	CASRGRGSYGYTF	TGTGCCAGCAGGGGGAGGGGGAGCTATGGCTACACCTTC
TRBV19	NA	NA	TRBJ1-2	CASSPRGPKSGYTF	TGTGCCAGTAGTCCTCGAGGACCGAAATCTGGCTACACCTTC
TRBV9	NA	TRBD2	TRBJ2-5	CASSVGNSGGQETQYF	TGTGCCAGCAGCGTAGGGAATAGCGGGGGACAAGAGACCCAGTACTTC
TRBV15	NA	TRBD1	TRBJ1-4	CATSRDRQGAEKLFF	TGTGCCACCAGCAGAGATAGGCAGGGGGCAGAAAAACTGTTTTTT
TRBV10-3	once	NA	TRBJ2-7	CAISPTGDGYEQYF	TGTGCCATCAGTCCTACAGGTGACGGCTACGAGCAGTACTTC
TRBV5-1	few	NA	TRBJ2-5	CASSFSGYQETQYF	TGCGCCAGCAGCTTTAGTGGGTACCAAGAGACCCAGTACTTC
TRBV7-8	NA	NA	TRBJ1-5	CASSLGGVGYSNQPQHF	TGTGCCAGCAGCTTAGGCGGGGTGGGGTATAGCAATCAGCCCCAGCATTTT
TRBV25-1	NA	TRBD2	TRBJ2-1	CARSAGGRGDYNEQFF	TGTGCCCGCAGTGCCGGGGGGCGGGGGGACTACAATGAGCAGTTCTTC
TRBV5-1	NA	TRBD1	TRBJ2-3	CASSSQTGVGTDTQYF	TGCGCCAGCAGCTCCCAGACAGGGGTGGGCACAGATACGCAGTATTTT
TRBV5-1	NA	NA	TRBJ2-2	CASSGGSGSPGELFF	TGCGCCAGCAGCGGGGGCTCCGGCAGCCCCGGGGAGCTGTTTTTT
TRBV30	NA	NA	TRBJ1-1	CALGRGFFTEAFF	TGTGCCCTCGGACGGGGTTTCTTCACTGAAGCTTTCTTT
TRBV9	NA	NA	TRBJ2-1	CASSPLGDGVGFYNEQFF	TGTGCCAGCAGCCCCTTGGGGGACGGGGTGGGGTTTTACAATGAGCAGTTCTTC
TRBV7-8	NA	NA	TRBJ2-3	CASSLGGGGTDTQYF	TGTGCCAGCAGCTTAGGCGGGGGCGGCACAGATACGCAGTATTTT